What follows describes a single T cell receptor (beta chain). Its specificity is unknown. The data were obtained in a study of blood T cells in healthy people across ages. With 3 bases clipped from V and 3 bases from J, the junction kept 9 bases outside the gene matches. CDR1 SGHAT and CDR2 FQDESV come from the germline V gene (reference sequence). The CDR3 is 17 residues long. A second roughly 6 to 11 cycle PCR used barcoded and J-beta primers. TCRdb reprocessed the 5' RACE reads with MiXCR, giving one entry per CDR3 protein. Of approximately 880,000 distinct CDR3 sequences listed, about 44% are singletons. General study findings and limits: The unsorted PBMCs prevented any conclusive comparison of naive versus antigen-experienced cells.

The sequenced material came from blood. The chain employs TRBV11-1 and TRBJ2-7; TRBD1 aligns across 12 bases. The origin of this receptor is a man aged 25-45 years in good health. CDR3 coding DNA: TGTGCCAGCAGCTTCCCAGCCGGGACAGGGGGCTTCTACGAGCAGTACTTC. Its translation is CASSFPAGTGGFYEQYF.